This entry concerns a single T cell receptor (beta chain). These data are taken from a study of control samples from healthy donors and cancer patients. Measured with immunoSEQ multiplex PCR; TCRdb has only the in-frame clones, and not every one. The sample records tens of thousands of clones, about nine tenths being singletons. The CDR3 has 13 residues. V was clipped by 1 base and J by 2 bases, with 5 bases between them. J is TRBJ2-5 and V is TRBV12-3 or TRBV12-4; D not certain. This TCR derives from an older woman in good health. The sequenced sample was blood. The CDR3 here is CASSLGAQETQYF. The CDR3 DNA sequence: TGTGCCAGCAGTTTAGGCGCTCAAGAGACCCAGTACTTC.